One and the same sample provided the 30 T cell receptor beta chains below, sequenced in a study of technical replicates of blood from a handful of donors. Some clones are missing from TCRdb's copy, which holds only in-frame ones; the method was immunoSEQ multiplex PCR. There are roughly 64,000 clones in the sample; 86% occur only once, and roughly 5.1% lies in the top ten. Sequenced material: PBMCs. The receptors come from a human donor in good health. Some clones in this sample may be carry-over from other donors' samples.

The V and J genes are TRBV6-1 and TRBJ1-2, with unresolved D. The V gene lost 8 bases and the J gene lost 5 bases, with 9 bases spanning the gap. CDR3 length equals 11 residues. CDR1 MNHNS and CDR2 SASEGT come from the germline V gene. The CDR3 DNA reads TGTGCCAGCGAACAGTTTTATGGCTACACCTTC. Translation: CASEQFYGYTF.

The CDR3 nucleotides read TGCGCCAGCAGCTTGGAGGACTGGTTCTACGAGCAGTACTTC. This codes for CASSLEDWFYEQYF. The rearrangement uses TRBV5-1 and TRBJ2-7; TRBD2 is a possible D gene (5 bases). V was clipped by 0 bases and J by 3 bases, with 10 bases between them. CDR1 is SGHRS, CDR2 YFSETQ, per germline. This CDR3 is 14 amino acids long.

This chain uses TRBV5-8 with TRBJ1-5, with 7 bases lining up with TRBD1. CDR1 is SGHTS, CDR2 YDEGEE, per germline. With 1 base clipped from V and 2 bases from J, the junction kept 3 bases outside the gene matches. CDR3 length equals 15 residues. CDR3 sequence reads: CASSLQGDRNQPQHF. The CDR3, as DNA: TGTGCCAGCAGCTTGCAGGGGGATCGCAATCAGCCCCAGCATTTT.

The J gene is TRBJ2-1, the V gene TRBV5-1; TRBD2 agrees at 15 bases. Germline V gene lookup returns CDR1 SGHRS and CDR2 YFSETQ. The CDR3 totals 15 residues. With V trimmed by 4 bases and J by 7 bases, 3 bases remained unmatched. The DNA of the CDR3 is TGCGCCAGCAGCCCCGGGACTAGCGGGAGGAATGAGCAGTTCTTC. It specifies CASSPGTSGRNEQFF. Drawing the rest from reference TRBV5-1 and TRBJ2-1, the complete variable domain is KAGVTQTPRYLIKTRGQQVTLSCSPISGHRSVSWYQQTPGQGLQFLFEYFSETQRNKGNFPGRFSGRQFSNSRSEMNVSTLELGDSALYLCASSPGTSGRNEQFFGPGTRLTVL.

The V and J genes are TRBV10-3 and TRBJ1-4; D is uncertain. CDR3 length: 18 residues. V lost 0 bases and J lost 5, with 19 bases in between. CDR1 and CDR2 from the germline V gene are ENHRY and SYGVKD. CDR3 coding DNA: TGTGCCATCAGTGAGTCGAGGCCAGACCAAATTCTGAATGAAAAACTGTTTTTT. Its translation: CAISESRPDQILNEKLFF.

This clone came up a few times. The chain links TRBV6-6 to TRBJ1-5; D remains ambiguous. CDR1 and CDR2 (germline): MNHNY, SVGAGI (reference sequence). There are 14 residues in the CDR3. V dropped 3 bases and J dropped 2 bases, with 8 bases sitting between them. Written as DNA, the CDR3 is TGTGCCAGCAGTTATTCCCTAGGCAATCAGCCCCAGCATTTT. Protein product: CASSYSLGNQPQHF.

The rearrangement links TRBV7-8 to TRBJ2-7; possible D gene TRBD2, 5 bases. The CDR3 covers 12 residues. CDR1 SGHVS and CDR2 FQNEAQ come from the germline V gene. V was clipped by 0 bases and J by 12 bases, with 12 bases between them. The DNA for the CDR3 is TGTGCCAGCAGCTTAGCCGGAGGTGTTCGGTACTTC. The encoded protein is CASSLAGGVRYF.

The V and J genes are TRBV19 and TRBJ1-1; TRBD1 agrees at 9 bases. The V gene end was trimmed by 3 bases and the J gene end by 6 bases; junction bases not matched to a gene: 5. CDR3 size: 14 residues. Germline assignment: CDR1 LNHDA and CDR2 SQIVND (reference sequence). The CDR3: CASSMYTGGSEAFF. The CDR3 nucleotides read TGTGCCAGTAGTATGTATACAGGGGGCTCTGAAGCTTTCTTT.

J is TRBJ1-4 and V is TRBV25-1; D may be TRBD1 (5 bases). Germline CDR1 MGHDK, CDR2 SYGVNS. Trimming left V 3 bases short and J 3 bases short, with 11 bases between. This CDR3 is 15 amino acids long. CDR3 amino acids: CASSEYGRANEKLFF. CDR3 DNA: TGTGCCAGCAGTGAGTACGGCAGGGCTAATGAAAAACTGTTTTTT.

This sequence joins TRBV27 and TRBJ2-7; 7 bases map to TRBD2. V shed 6 bases, J shed 2 bases, and the junction held 7 bases outside the gene matches. Germline CDR1 MNHEY, CDR2 SMNVEV (reference sequence). The length of the CDR3 is 14 residues. CDR3 loop: CASRSIAGTYEQYF. CDR3 nucleotide sequence: TGTGCCAGCAGGTCGATAGCGGGTACCTACGAGCAGTACTTC.

This chain links TRBV4-2 with TRBJ2-7; TRBD1 aligns across 8 bases. The CDR3 totals 15 residues. Germline assignment: CDR1 LGHNA and CDR2 YNFKEQ. The trim removed 4 bases at V and 4 bases at J, leaving 9 bases unmatched. CDR3 DNA sequence: TGTGCCAGCAGCCCTCCCACGGACAGGGCGTACGAGCAGTACTTC. Its protein is CASSPPTDRAYEQYF.

This sequence joins TRBV5-6 and TRBJ2-5, with 9 positions matching TRBD1. The J segment lost 4 bases and the V segment lost 3 bases, leaving 10 bases of the junction unmatched. The CDR3 contains 16 residues. Germline CDR1 and CDR2: SGHDT and YYEEEE. The CDR3 DNA sequence: TGTGCCAGCAGCTCACCGACAGGGGGATTTGCAGAGACCCAGTACTTC. As protein: CASSSPTGGFAETQYF.

The chain links TRBV7-3 to TRBJ2-2; maybe TRBD2 (5 bases). The V gene lost 2 bases and the J gene lost 5 bases, with 15 bases spanning the gap. The germline gives CDR1 SGHTA, CDR2 FQGTGA. The CDR3 has 16 amino acids. In DNA form, the CDR3 reads TGTGCCAGCAGCTTACGACGCGGGTACGGAACCGGGGAGCTGTTTTTT. The encoded protein is CASSLRRGYGTGELFF. The entire variable domain, with the rest obtained from reference TRBV7-3 and TRBJ2-2, is as follows: GAGVSQTPSNKVTEKGKYVELRCDPISGHTALYWYRQSLGQGPEFLIYFQGTGAADDSGLPNDRFFAVRPEGSVSTLKIQRTERGDSAVYLCASSLRRGYGTGELFFGEGSRLTVL.

The chain uses TRBV7-3 and TRBJ2-1; TRBD2 matches at 14 bases. Germline CDR1 and CDR2: SGHTA and FQGTGA. With 5 bases clipped from V and 4 bases from J, the junction kept 10 bases outside the gene matches. This CDR3 has 18 amino acids. DNA for the CDR3: TGTGCCAGCAGCCCCGGACTAGCGGGGGGTCAAGGTTACAATGAGCAGTTCTTC. Its protein is CASSPGLAGGQGYNEQFF.

CDR3 nucleotide sequence: TGTGCCAGCAGACCGACTGGGACCGGGGAGCTGTTTTTT. Translated: CASRPTGTGELFF. The chain is built from TRBV7-2 and TRBJ2-2; D gene ambiguous. Germline lookup yields CDR1 SGHTA and CDR2 FQGNSA. Trimming left V 6 bases short and J 5 bases short, with 10 bases between. The CDR3 is made up of 13 amino acids.

This sequence joins TRBV11-2 and TRBJ2-2; D gene unclear. Trimming pared 5 bases from V and 9 bases from J, leaving 10 bases between. The length of the CDR3 is 12 residues. From germline, CDR1 is SGHAT and CDR2 FQNNGV. The DNA of the CDR3 is TGTGCCAGCAGCCAAACAGACAGGGAGCTGTTTTTT. Translating it yields CASSQTDRELFF.

V and J are TRBV7-2 and TRBJ2-3, with D perhaps TRBD2 (5 bases). Germline CDR1 is SGHTA and CDR2 is FQGNSA. The CDR3 runs to 15 residues. V was pared by 3 bases and J by 0 bases, with 10 bases between. The CDR3 sequence is CASSFRLTSTDTQYF. Here the CDR3 DNA reads TGTGCCAGCAGCTTCCGACTAACAAGCACAGATACGCAGTATTTT.

The chain is built from TRBV10-3 and TRBJ1-1; TRBD1 aligns across 7 bases. V lost 11 bases, J lost 5 bases, and 14 bases stayed unmatched. Germline V gene lookup returns CDR1 ENHRY and CDR2 SYGVKD. The CDR3 is 14 amino acids. CDR3 amino acids: CAGANRDRGTEAFF. CDR3 sequence (DNA): TGTGCCGGCGCAAATCGGGACAGAGGGACTGAAGCTTTCTTT.

The chain uses TRBV7-9 and TRBJ2-4; D is uncertain. Germline CDR1 reads SEHNR; CDR2 reads FQNEAQ (reference sequence). V dropped 5 bases and J dropped 0 bases, with 8 bases sitting between them. This CDR3 is built from 14 residues. CDR3: CASSNQAAKNIQYF. CDR3 bases: TGTGCCAGCAGCAACCAAGCAGCCAAAAACATTCAGTACTTC.

The chain couples TRBV6-5 to TRBJ2-7, with 10 bases identical to TRBD1. Germline V gene lookup returns CDR1 MNHEY and CDR2 SVGAGI. The CDR3 is 14 residues long. Germline trimming cut 2 bases from V and 5 bases from J; bases unmatched to any gene: 3. This CDR3 is CASSYGTGVDEQYF. The DNA of the CDR3 is TGTGCCAGCAGTTACGGGACAGGGGTGGACGAGCAGTACTTC.

The chain joins TRBV30 to TRBJ2-7, with 7 bases identical to TRBD1. CDR1 and CDR2 (germline): GTSNPN, SVGIG (reference sequence). V lost 4 bases, J lost 4 bases, and 4 bases stayed unmatched. CDR3 size: 12 residues. The CDR3 reads CAWNRGRYEQYF. The CDR3 DNA follows: TGTGCCTGGAACAGGGGTAGGTACGAGCAGTACTTC. Variable domain in full (rest from reference TRBV30 and TRBJ2-7): SQTIHQWPATLVQPVGSPLSLECTVEGTSNPNLYWYRQAAGRGLQLLFYSVGIGQISSEVPQNLSASRPQDRQFILSSKKLLLSDSGFYLCAWNRGRYEQYFGPGTRLTVT.

V gene TRBV4-1 combines with J gene TRBJ2-6; unclear D gene. There are 15 residues in the CDR3. Germline-derived CDR1 and CDR2 are MGHRA and YSYEKL. Deletions cut 1 base from V and 0 bases from J, with 4 bases between. This chain's CDR3 is CASSQVLSGANVLTF. Here the CDR3 DNA reads TGCGCCAGCAGCCAAGTCCTCTCTGGGGCCAACGTCCTGACTTTC.

This rearrangement joins TRBV5-6 to TRBJ1-2; D is undetermined. The germline gives CDR1 SGHDT, CDR2 YYEEEE. The ends were cut back, 4 bases at V and 6 bases at J, with 25 bases in the middle. This CDR3 spans 17 amino acids. CDR3 nucleotide sequence: TGTGCCAGCAGCCCCGCCGGGAGTCGGCCTTTGTCGGATGGCTACACCTTC. Translating it yields CASSPAGSRPLSDGYTF.

This clone was recorded a few times. The chain is built from TRBV10-3 and TRBJ2-7; D may be TRBD1 (6 bases). The germline V gene has CDR1 ENHRY and CDR2 SYGVKD. Trimming stripped 0 bases from V and 5 bases from J, with 14 bases between. This CDR3 comprises 15 residues. CDR3 nucleotide sequence: TGTGCCATCAGTGAGTCGAGGAACAGGGCCCACGAGCAGTACTTC. As protein: CAISESRNRAHEQYF.

This clone was recorded only once. V usage is TRBV19 and J usage is TRBJ1-5; the match to TRBD1 covers 7 bases. The CDR3 has 14 residues. V shed 5 bases and J 6 bases; nucleotides not matched to a gene: 7. CDR1 is LNHDA and CDR2 is SQIVND in the germline V gene (reference sequence). The CDR3: CASSVTGVVQPQHF. Here the CDR3 DNA reads TGTGCCAGTAGTGTCACAGGGGTCGTTCAGCCCCAGCATTTT.

This chain links TRBV7-2 with TRBJ1-1; unclear D gene. CDR1 and CDR2 from the germline V gene are SGHTA and FQGNSA. The CDR3 is 15 residues long. Trimming left V 1 base short and J 0 bases short, with 9 bases between. The CDR3 loop is CASSLGWALNTEAFF. CDR3 DNA: TGTGCCAGCAGCTTAGGTTGGGCGTTGAACACTGAAGCTTTCTTT.

V gene TRBV7-3 combines with J gene TRBJ2-7; D is perhaps TRBD2 (5 bases). Germline CDR1 SGHTA, CDR2 FQGTGA. The CDR3 covers 14 residues. Trimming removed 5 bases from V and 6 bases from J, with 17 bases in between. The CDR3 spells CASSQLPSGGEQYF. CDR3 coding DNA: TGTGCCAGCAGCCAACTCCCCAGCGGAGGCGAGCAGTACTTC. The full variable domain, its missing parts supplied by reference TRBV7-3 and TRBJ2-7, is GAGVSQTPSNKVTEKGKYVELRCDPISGHTALYWYRQSLGQGPEFLIYFQGTGAADDSGLPNDRFFAVRPEGSVSTLKIQRTERGDSAVYLCASSQLPSGGEQYFGPGTRLTVT.

The rearrangement links TRBV19 to TRBJ1-2; a weak D match, TRBD1 (6 bases). This CDR3 is 15 amino acids long. The ends were cut back, 3 bases at V and 0 bases at J, with 11 bases in the middle. Germline CDR1 LNHDA, CDR2 SQIVND (reference sequence). CDR3 residues: CASSIVQGSNYGYTF. CDR3 nucleotide sequence: TGTGCCAGTAGTATCGTACAGGGATCTAACTATGGCTACACCTTC. Full variable domain (outside the CDR3, taken from reference TRBV19 and TRBJ1-2): DGGITQSPKYLFRKEGQNVTLSCEQNLNHDAMYWYRQDPGQGLRLIYYSQIVNDFQKGDIAEGYSVSREKKESFPLTVTSAQKNPTAFYLCASSIVQGSNYGYTFGSGTRLTVV.

The genes are TRBV2 and TRBJ1-2; D perhaps matches TRBD1 (6 bases). V was shortened by 9 bases and J by 8 bases, with 22 bases between the two germline ends. Germline V gene sequence: CDR1 SNHLY, CDR2 FYNNEI. CDR3 length: 14 residues. CDR3 sequence: CASGPGGRRQGYTF. CDR3 nucleotide sequence: TGTGCCAGTGGACCGGGGGGGCGCCGTCAGGGCTACACCTTC.

The count of this clone is one. V gene TRBV14 combines with J gene TRBJ2-2, with D perhaps matching TRBD2 (5 bases). The V and J ends lost 4 bases and 4 bases respectively, with 10 bases between them. The CDR3 sequence is 14 residues long. Looked up from germline, CDR1 is SGHDN and CDR2 is FVKESK. CDR3 in DNA: TGTGCCAGCAGCCTATATCGGGGCACCGGGGAGCTGTTTTTT. Its protein product is CASSLYRGTGELFF.